What follows are 3 T cell receptor beta chains derived from one specimen sequenced in a study of T-cell reconstitution after alpha-beta-depleted transplantation in children. The authors prepared the TCRbeta library with unique molecular identifiers. TCRdb redid the calling of the PCR reads with MiXCR, one entry per CDR3 protein. This table holds approximately 980,000 distinct CDR3 sequences, 25% to 35% found once. The sample here was PBMCs, mostly from graft donor cells, taken 360 days after TCRalphabeta/CD19-depleted stem cell transplant. These receptors all stem from a boy younger than two who had a stem cell transplant for SCID, so the T cells may come from the graft donor.

The chain uses TRBV13 and TRBJ2-7; no clear D. The CDR3 has 13 residues. Trimming removed 0 bases at V and 4 bases at J, with 7 bases between. Germline CDR1 is PRHDT and CDR2 is FYEKMQ (reference sequence). The CDR3 region has the DNA TGTGCCAGCAGCTTAGGGTTCCAATACGAGCAGTACTTC. It codes for CASSLGFQYEQYF.

This clonotype was detected once. V is TRBV20-1 and J is TRBJ2-3, with D perhaps given as TRBD1 or TRBD2 (5 bases each). CDR1 DFQATT and CDR2 SNEGSKA come from the germline V gene (reference sequence). The CDR3 sequence is 12 residues long. The DNA of the CDR3 is TGCAGAGCGACAGCGGGCACAGATACGCAGTATTTT. Translation gives CRATAGTDTQYF.

This clonotype was seen repeatedly, ten times or more. The chain links TRBV7-3 to TRBJ2-2; D ambiguous. Germline V gene data show CDR1 as SGHTA and CDR2 as FQGTGA. Trimming left V 5 bases short and J 3 bases short, with 4 bases between. This CDR3 is 12 amino acids long. The CDR3 DNA sequence: TGTGCCAGCAGCCCGCACACCGGGGAGCTGTTTTTT. This translates into CASSPHTGELFF.